There are many counts of the clone carrying this T cell receptor (beta chain). The target antigen is unknown. Using two-round multiplex PCR, the authors amplified TCR beta CDR3 from genomic DNA. Round-one PCR had primers specific to each TRBV and TRBJ gene. The second round of PCR employed universal primers. Using its own MiXCR run on the multiplex PCR reads, TCRdb lists one record per CDR3 protein. This table has more than 30,000 distinct CDR3 sequences, 35% to 45% appearing once. Peripheral blood, in roughly 6-milliliter volumes, was drawn at each of two time points. These data are taken from a study of prognosis after radiotherapy for stage I lung cancer. Study details: The patient group included nobody who received concurrent therapy with stereotactic body radiotherapy.

Per the germline V gene, CDR1 is SNHLY and CDR2 is FYNNEI. V shed 8 bases and J shed 3 bases, with 7 bases lying between them. This CDR3 has 11 amino acids. Points from the study as a whole: The study found that unique TCR clone counts fell after stereotactic body radiation therapy, median approximately 9,600 versus 7,200.

Material: PBMCs, obtained before or after stereotactic body radiation therapy (not recorded which). The chain is built from TRBV2 and TRBJ1-2; D possibly corresponds to TRBD1 (5 bases). The clonotype originates from a donor aged 50 or older with non-small cell lung cancer. The CDR3 sequence is CASGHHYGYTF. CDR3 bases: TGTGCCAGCGGACACCACTATGGCTACACCTTC.